The next 28 T cell receptor beta chains were all read from a single sample in a study of T-cell memory formation after mild COVID-19. TCRdb recomputed calls from the 5' RACE reads with MiXCR, one row per CDR3 protein. The data show hundreds of thousands of distinct CDR3 sequences, with roughly an eighth seen just once and about 20% held by the top ten. The sequencing sample was made of PBMCs or a T cell subset sorted from them (not recorded which). The source of these receptors is a man aged 18-30 years who had mild COVID-19 (a few samples of this study predate the infection). Cell type and time point are not known.

The rearrangement links TRBV29-1 to TRBJ1-3; a weak D match, TRBD1 (6 bases). Per germline, CDR1 SQVTM and CDR2 ANQGSEA. The germline V and J ends were trimmed by 7 bases and 2 bases, with 18 bases remaining between them. The CDR3 runs 15 residues. The CDR3 coding sequence is TGCAGCGCCTCAGTTGGACAGCCTCCTGGAAACACCATATATTTT. It yields the protein CSASVGQPPGNTIYF.

This clonotype was counted a few times. This rearrangement joins TRBV18 to TRBJ1-4; 8 bases agree with TRBD1. Trimming took 3 bases from V and 4 from J; bases not matched to a gene: 13. The germline V gene has CDR1 KGHSH and CDR2 LQKENI. The CDR3 has 18 residues. The CDR3 spells CASSPGTGASPGNEKLFF. CDR3 DNA: TGTGCCAGCTCACCCGGGACAGGAGCTTCCCCCGGTAATGAAAAACTGTTTTTT.

The genes are TRBV12-3 or TRBV12-4 and TRBJ2-6; a possible D gene is TRBD1 (6 bases). There are 14 residues in the CDR3. V was cut by 7 bases and J by 0 bases, with 7 bases left in between. The CDR3 DNA is TGTGCCAGCATACAGGGCTCTGGGGCCAACGTCCTGACTTTC. Translating gives CASIQGSGANVLTF.

The chain uses TRBV30 and TRBJ2-1; no firm D call. CDR1 is GTSNPN, CDR2 SVGIG, per germline (reference sequence). Trimming cost V 3 bases and J 9 bases, with 9 bases left between them. This CDR3 is built from 11 residues. CDR3 loop: CAWRSRSEQFF. CDR3 nucleotides: TGTGCCTGGAGGAGCCGGAGTGAGCAGTTCTTC.

This clonotype was counted a few times. The rearrangement links TRBV7-9 to TRBJ2-1; the match to TRBD2 covers 11 bases. Germline CDR1 and CDR2: SEHNR and FQNEAQ (reference sequence). This CDR3 has 19 residues. The J segment lost 0 bases and the V segment lost 5 bases, leaving 12 bases of the junction unmatched. This CDR3 is CASSRGTVLAGGSYNEQFF. In nucleotides, the CDR3 is TGTGCCAGCAGCAGAGGGACAGTGCTAGCGGGGGGCTCCTACAATGAGCAGTTCTTC.

This clonotype was counted only a few times. The chain couples TRBV12-3 or TRBV12-4 to TRBJ1-5; the D is unclear. V was trimmed by 7 bases and J by 6 bases, leaving 19 bases between them. The CDR3 loop spans 15 amino acids. The CDR3 DNA follows: TGTGCCAGCAATACGAGAGGGTTGGCGGGTCAGCCCCAGCATTTT. Translated: CASNTRGLAGQPQHF.

The chain couples TRBV6-2 or TRBV6-3 to TRBJ1-2; D ambiguous. The CDR3 has 17 amino acids. The ends were cut back, 2 bases at V and 2 bases at J, with 18 bases in the middle. Germline CDR1 MNHEY, CDR2 SVGEGT. The CDR3 is CASSYGPWASKNYGYTF. CDR3 coding DNA: TGTGCCAGCAGTTACGGGCCCTGGGCGTCCAAGAACTATGGCTACACCTTC.

The chain is built from TRBV7-2 and TRBJ2-6; D gene ambiguous. With 5 bases removed from V and 2 bases from J, the gap between germline ends came to 7 bases. CDR3 length equals 14 residues. Germline lookup yields CDR1 SGHTA and CDR2 FQGNSA. The CDR3 DNA follows: TGTGCCAGCAGCCTGCCGGCTGGGGCCAACGTCCTGACTTTC. The encoded protein is CASSLPAGANVLTF.

In this sample, this clonotype turned up a few times. V is TRBV20-1 and J is TRBJ2-5; D possibly corresponds to TRBD1 (5 bases). CDR1 is DFQATT, CDR2 SNEGSKA, per germline (reference sequence). V lost 4 bases to trimming and J lost 4 bases, with 16 bases between them. The CDR3 is made up of 14 amino acids. The CDR3 is CSAIRTGLAETQYF. The CDR3 DNA reads TGCAGTGCTATAAGAACAGGATTGGCAGAGACCCAGTACTTC.

V usage is TRBV20-1 and J usage is TRBJ1-5; D remains ambiguous. Per germline, CDR1 DFQATT and CDR2 SNEGSKA (reference sequence). V was trimmed by 0 bases and J by 9 bases, leaving 9 bases between them. This CDR3 has 12 amino acids. CDR3: CSARDPWGPQHF. In nucleotides, the CDR3 is TGCAGTGCTAGAGATCCGTGGGGGCCCCAGCATTTT.

There are many counts of this clonotype. The chain couples TRBV20-1 to TRBJ2-5; weak D call: TRBD1 (6 bases). Germline CDR1 and CDR2: DFQATT and SNEGSKA (reference sequence). The CDR3 runs to 15 residues. Trimming left V 1 base short and J 5 bases short, with 17 bases between. CDR3 DNA: TGCAGTGCTAGAGGGGCCCCACAGGGAGCGGAGACCCAGTACTTC. Amino acid sequence: CSARGAPQGAETQYF.

This clonotype was counted a few times. V and J are TRBV12-3 or TRBV12-4 and TRBJ2-3, with D possibly called TRBD1 or TRBD2 (5 bases each). Deletions cut 8 bases from V and 7 bases from J, with 7 bases between. The CDR3 has 10 amino acids. The CDR3 nucleotides are TGTGCCAGCGGGGGATATACGCAGTATTTT. Its translation is CASGGYTQYF.

J is TRBJ2-4 and V is TRBV7-2; 7 bases are shared with TRBD2. Trimming at V came to 6 bases and at J to 5 bases, leaving 7 bases not matched to a gene. Germline V gene sequence: CDR1 SGHTA, CDR2 FQGNSA. CDR3 length: 14 residues. CDR3 DNA sequence: TGTGCCAGCAGTCCACCGGGACTACAAAACATTCAGTACTTC. Its protein product is CASSPPGLQNIQYF.

This clonotype occurred a few times. The chain carries TRBV29-1 and TRBJ2-7; TRBD1 matches at 11 bases. Germline CDR1 and CDR2: SQVTM and ANQGSEA. CDR3 length: 12 amino acids. The ends lost 7 bases at V and 5 bases at J; junction bases unmatched: 4. This CDR3 reads CSARTGGNEQYF. The CDR3 DNA is TGCAGCGCCCGGACAGGGGGCAACGAGCAGTACTTC.

This clonotype was found a few times. The chain joins TRBV11-2 to TRBJ1-1; D gene unclear. The CDR3 spans 14 residues. Trimming left V 3 bases short and J 2 bases short, with 10 bases between. Per germline, CDR1 SGHAT and CDR2 FQNNGV. CDR3 in DNA: TGTGCCAGCAGCTTTTATAGACAAAACACTGAAGCTTTCTTT. It encodes CASSFYRQNTEAFF. Full variable domain (rest looked up from reference TRBV11-2 and TRBJ1-1): EAGVAQSPRYKIIEKRQSVAFWCNPISGHATLYWYQQILGQGPKLLIQFQNNGVVDDSQLPKDRFSAERLKGVDSTLKIQPAKLEDSAVYLCASSFYRQNTEAFFGQGTRLTVV.

This clonotype turned up a few times. The chain is built from TRBV20-1 and TRBJ2-1; a possible D gene is TRBD1 (7 bases). With 3 bases removed from V and 5 bases from J, the gap between germline ends came to 14 bases. Germline CDR1 reads DFQATT; CDR2 reads SNEGSKA (reference sequence). CDR3 length: 14 residues. DNA of the CDR3: TGCAGTGCTAGTGCCAGGGGGGCGGACAATGAGCAGTTCTTC. Its protein is CSASARGADNEQFF.

The genes are TRBV2 and TRBJ1-2; D remains ambiguous. The CDR3 totals 14 residues. The germline gives CDR1 SNHLY, CDR2 FYNNEI. Deletions cut 2 bases from V and 4 bases from J, with 11 bases between. CDR3 coding DNA: TGTGCCAGCAGTGAATTCGAGTGGAGCTATGGCTACACCTTC. This sequence encodes CASSEFEWSYGYTF.

The table lists this clonotype with a few counts. The CDR3 DNA reads TGTGCCAGCAGCTTAGAGGGCGGCGGGGAGCTGTTTTTT. Protein sequence: CASSLEGGGELFF. The V gene is TRBV7-9, the J gene TRBJ2-2; D not resolved. Germline V gene lookup returns CDR1 SEHNR and CDR2 FQNEAQ (reference sequence). The CDR3 consists of 13 residues. Between the trimmed V and J ends, which lost 1 base and 7 bases, there was a span of 7 bases.

This clonotype was counted only a few times. DNA of the CDR3: TGTGCCCCGAGAGGGTCTGGAAACACCATATATTTT. Amino acids: CAPRGSGNTIYF. The chain links TRBV12-3 or TRBV12-4 to TRBJ1-3; no clear D. The length of the CDR3 is 12 residues. Trimming took 11 bases from V and 1 from J, leaving 9 bases between them.

V usage is TRBV9 and J usage is TRBJ2-1, with TRBD2 matching 9 bases. The CDR3 length is 15 residues. CDR1 is SGDLS, CDR2 YYNGEE, per germline. After removal of 1 base from V and 9 bases from J, the junction contained 8 bases not matched to a gene. The CDR3 nucleotides are TGTGCCAGCAGCGTAAGTGCGGGGGGGCCGGGTGAGCAGTTCTTC. The encoded protein is CASSVSAGGPGEQFF.

This clonotype was counted a few times. The gene calls are TRBV10-3 and TRBJ2-3, with D possibly being TRBD2 (5 bases). The CDR3 covers 14 residues. Trimming removed 2 bases at V and 6 bases at J, with 12 bases between. The germline gives CDR1 ENHRY, CDR2 SYGVKD. The CDR3 region is CAISEEGPPDTQYF. The DNA for the CDR3 is TGTGCCATCAGTGAGGAGGGCCCCCCGGATACGCAGTATTTT.

This clonotype came up many times. The rearrangement joins TRBV12-3 or TRBV12-4 to TRBJ1-6, with 9 nucleotides matching TRBD1. With V trimmed by 3 bases and J by 7 bases, 4 bases remained unmatched. This CDR3 region has 15 residues. The CDR3 bases are TGTGCCAGCAGTTTTTTGGGACAGGGAAATTCACCCCTCCACTTT. It codes for CASSFLGQGNSPLHF.

The genes are TRBV20-1 and TRBJ2-3; D not resolved. The CDR3 extends over 13 amino acids. Per germline, CDR1 DFQATT and CDR2 SNEGSKA (reference sequence). V lost 5 bases, J lost 5 bases, and 14 bases lay in between. The CDR3, as DNA: TGCAGTGCTTTCATCTCCGAGGAAGATACGCAGTATTTT. Translation gives CSAFISEEDTQYF.

This clonotype was detected ten times or more. The chain combines TRBV6-5 with TRBJ2-5; 7 bases map to TRBD2. Germline-derived CDR1 and CDR2 are MNHEY and SVGAGI. This CDR3 has 15 residues. V shed 5 bases, J shed 3 bases, and the junction held 9 bases outside the gene matches. In nucleotides, the CDR3 is TGTGCCAGCAGTCCTATCACTAGCGTAGAAGAGACCCAGTACTTC. Amino acids: CASSPITSVEETQYF.

This clonotype was seen only a few times. J is TRBJ2-3 and V is TRBV12-3 or TRBV12-4; 7 bases agree with TRBD1. The CDR3 runs to 13 residues. The V segment lost 4 bases and the J segment 5 bases; nucleotides outside the gene matches: 3. CDR3 sequence: CASSWDSGDTQYF. The CDR3, as DNA: TGTGCCAGCAGTTGGGACAGTGGAGATACGCAGTATTTT.

The chain has TRBV4-1 and TRBJ2-1, with a possible D match to TRBD1 (7 bases). The CDR3 has 15 residues. The ends were cut back, 4 bases at V and 4 bases at J, with 14 bases in the middle. Germline V gene data show CDR1 as MGHRA and CDR2 as YSYEKL. CDR3 amino acids: CASSRTGEEYNEQFF. The CDR3 nucleotides are TGCGCCAGCAGCCGCACAGGGGAGGAATACAATGAGCAGTTCTTC.

The sample holds many counts of this clonotype. This chain links TRBV10-3 with TRBJ2-7; unclear D gene. The CDR3 covers 12 residues. Germline CDR1 is ENHRY and CDR2 is SYGVKD. Trimming cost V 3 bases and J 6 bases, with 9 bases left between them. In DNA form, the CDR3 reads TGTGCCATCAGTGAAGTGGGTAGCGAGCAGTACTTC. Amino acid sequence: CAISEVGSEQYF.

This clonotype has a handful of counts. The chain carries TRBV6-5 and TRBJ1-1; TRBD1 agrees at 7 bases. In germline, CDR1 is MNHEY, CDR2 SVGAGI. V lost 6 bases to trimming and J lost 6 bases; unmatched junction nucleotides: 4. The CDR3 sequence is 12 residues long. The CDR3 sequence: CASRPGTAEAFF. The CDR3 nucleotides read TGTGCCAGCAGACCCGGGACAGCTGAAGCTTTCTTT.